This T cell receptor (beta chain) was sequenced in a study of blood T cell repertoires in COVID-19. Assay: immunoSEQ multiplex PCR; the TCRdb copy retains only in-frame clones and omits some. The sample carries around 270,000 clones, about four fifths recorded once. Germline lookup yields CDR1 ENHRY and CDR2 SYGVKD. This CDR3 comprises 12 residues. Unmatched junction bases numbered 5, after V lost 10 bases and J lost 5 bases. The receptor comes from a woman aged 40 to 50 who had recovered from COVID-19. The rearrangement uses TRBV10-3 and TRBJ2-1; 7 positions match TRBD1. Sequencing used peripheral blood. CDR3 sequence (DNA): TGTGCCACCCGGGACAGCAACAATGAGCAGTTCTTC. This sequence encodes CATRDSNNEQFF.